The next 29 T cell receptor beta chains were all read from a single sample in a study of blood T cell repertoires in COVID-19. Clones were read by immunoSEQ multiplex PCR, and TCRdb kept only the in-frame ones, dropping some. The data hold approximately 210,000 clones, with approximately 82% observed a single time. Sequences were obtained from PBMCs or T cells enriched from blood (not recorded which). These TCRs come from a man aged 35 to 55 who had recovered from COVID-19.

The chain is built from TRBV18 and TRBJ2-1; D not certain. Trimming shortened V by 5 bases and J by 5 bases, and 16 bases separated the two germline ends. Germline CDR1 reads KGHSH; CDR2 reads LQKENI. CDR3 length: 15 residues. The CDR3 sequence: CASSSLSFPDNEQFF. Here the CDR3 DNA reads TGTGCCAGCTCATCCCTTTCGTTCCCCGACAATGAGCAGTTCTTC.

This chain uses TRBV7-2 with TRBJ1-5, with D perhaps matching TRBD1 (5 bases). Germline V gives CDR1 SGHTA, CDR2 FQGNSA. Trimming stripped 5 bases from V and 6 bases from J, with 11 bases between. CDR3 length equals 13 residues. CDR3 sequence: CASSVRVGQPQHF. CDR3 bases: TGTGCCAGCAGCGTCAGGGTAGGTCAGCCCCAGCATTTT. The full variable domain, in which reference TRBV7-2 and TRBJ1-5 provide the parts outside the CDR3, is GAGVSQSPSNKVTEKGKDVELRCDPISGHTALYWYRQSLGQGLEFLIYFQGNSAPDKSGLPSDRFSAERTGGSVSTLTIQRTQQEDSAVYLCASSVRVGQPQHFGDGTRLSIL.

The genes are TRBV7-2 and TRBJ2-7; D is perhaps TRBD2 (5 bases). The V end lost 1 base, the J end lost 7 bases, and 14 bases lay between the germline ends. The CDR3 spans 14 residues. CDR1 is SGHTA and CDR2 is FQGNSA in the germline V gene. The CDR3 sequence is CASSLVVGSGEQYF. CDR3 bases: TGTGCCAGCAGCTTAGTAGTGGGGAGCGGTGAGCAGTACTTC. Full variable domain (rest looked up from reference TRBV7-2 and TRBJ2-7): GAGVSQSPSNKVTEKGKDVELRCDPISGHTALYWYRQSLGQGLEFLIYFQGNSAPDKSGLPSDRFSAERTGGSVSTLTIQRTQQEDSAVYLCASSLVVGSGEQYFGPGTRLTVT.

This clone was recorded once. The chain links TRBV5-1 to TRBJ1-1, with 10 nucleotides matching TRBD1. The CDR3 covers 15 residues. Germline CDR1 is SGHRS and CDR2 is YFSETQ. V dropped 4 bases and J dropped 4; count of bases not matched to a gene: 7. CDR3 sequence (DNA): TGCGCCAGCAGCAGGGACAGGGGCGGCGTCACTGAAGCTTTCTTT. This codes for CASSRDRGGVTEAFF.

This clone occurred once. The rearrangement uses TRBV6-5 and TRBJ2-3; D is unclear. The CDR3 consists of 14 residues. The V and J ends lost 6 bases and 6 bases respectively, with 16 bases between them. Germline loops: CDR1 MNHEY, CDR2 SVGAGI. CDR3 in amino acids: CASRPFSTPDTQYF. DNA for the CDR3: TGTGCCAGCAGGCCTTTTTCTACCCCCGATACGCAGTATTTT.

The rearrangement joins TRBV7-2 to TRBJ1-6, with D unresolved. The CDR3 is 13 amino acids. Trimming cost V 3 bases and J 7 bases, with 7 bases left between them. Germline V gene data show CDR1 as SGHTA and CDR2 as FQGNSA. The CDR3 sequence: CASSLGRNSPLHF. The CDR3 region has the DNA TGTGCCAGCAGCTTGGGCAGGAATTCACCCCTCCACTTT.

The chain uses TRBV2 and TRBJ2-7; a possible D gene is TRBD1 (5 bases). Trimming removed 3 bases at V and 4 bases at J, with 13 bases between. The germline CDR1 and CDR2 sequences are SNHLY and FYNNEI. This CDR3 spans 14 amino acids. The CDR3 DNA reads TGTGCCAGCAGTGAGCAGGGCCAAGAGTACGAGCAGTACTTC. Translation: CASSEQGQEYEQYF.

V and J are TRBV5-6 and TRBJ1-1, with 8 bases fitting TRBD1. The CDR3 is 15 residues long. Losses at the gene ends were 6 bases for V and 4 bases for J; bases not matched to a gene: 11. The germline V gene has CDR1 SGHDT and CDR2 YYEEEE. CDR3 nucleotide sequence: TGTGCCAGCACCCCCGGGGCGACAGGGGTCACTGAAGCTTTCTTT. It specifies CASTPGATGVTEAFF.

This chain joins TRBV19 and TRBJ1-1; TRBD1 might be the D (5 bases). This CDR3 has 14 amino acids. Trimming shortened V by 6 bases and J by 3 bases, and 14 bases separated the two germline ends. The germline V gene has CDR1 LNHDA and CDR2 SQIVND (reference sequence). The CDR3 loop is CASSPGGGDTEAFF. In DNA form, the CDR3 reads TGTGCCAGTAGCCCAGGAGGAGGGGACACTGAAGCTTTCTTT.

The chain joins TRBV4-3 to TRBJ2-4; 9 bases fit TRBD1. The CDR3 sequence is 17 residues long. The junction had 6 bases not matched to a gene; V was cut back by 1 base and J by 2 bases. Germline CDR1 is LGHNA and CDR2 is YSLEER. CDR3 in DNA: TGCGCCAGCAGCCAAGGGCAAGGACAGGGGACCAAAAACATTCAGTACTTC. Encoded protein: CASSQGQGQGTKNIQYF.

This chain uses TRBV4-1 with TRBJ2-5; 7 nucleotides align to TRBD2. V lost 2 bases and J lost 6; bases outside the gene matches: 9. The CDR3 length is 15 residues. CDR1 and CDR2 from the germline V gene are MGHRA and YSYEKL. CDR3 coding DNA: TGCGCCAGCAGCCAATTTGGGGAGGGGTACAAGACCCAGTACTTC. Encoded protein: CASSQFGEGYKTQYF.

This rearrangement joins TRBV29-1 to TRBJ2-7; D remains unclear. The CDR3 is 13 amino acids. With 3 bases removed from V and 7 bases from J, the gap between germline ends came to 16 bases. Germline lookup yields CDR1 SQVTM and CDR2 ANQGSEA. CDR3 loop: CSVELAIPREQYF. CDR3 in DNA: TGCAGCGTTGAGCTCGCCATTCCGCGAGAGCAGTACTTC.

This sequence joins TRBV6-5 and TRBJ2-7; perhaps TRBD2 as D (5 bases). This CDR3 region has 13 residues. V was clipped by 6 bases and J by 5 bases, with 14 bases between them. CDR1 is MNHEY and CDR2 is SVGAGI in the germline V gene. The CDR3 protein is CASSPGGGNEQYF. DNA of the CDR3: TGTGCCAGCAGCCCCGGAGGTGGGAACGAGCAGTACTTC.

This chain connects TRBV6-5 to TRBJ2-2, with a tentative D call TRBD2 (6 bases). The CDR3 totals 16 residues. From germline, CDR1 is MNHEY and CDR2 SVGAGI. Trimming took 0 bases from V and 2 from J, leaving 10 bases between them. CDR3 amino acids: CASSYSGLPNTGELFF. CDR3 nucleotide sequence: TGTGCCAGCAGTTACTCCGGACTACCCAACACCGGGGAGCTGTTTTTT.

V usage is TRBV12-3 or TRBV12-4 and J usage is TRBJ2-7; D is uncertain. CDR3 length: 12 amino acids. Trimming stripped 5 bases from V and 6 bases from J, with 11 bases between. The CDR3 protein is CASSTKIAEQYF. As DNA, the CDR3 is TGTGCCAGCAGTACTAAGATCGCCGAGCAGTACTTC.

In DNA, the CDR3 is TGTGCCAGCAGCCAAGCTAGGGACAGACGATACGAGCAGTACTTC. It encodes CASSQARDRRYEQYF. The chain joins TRBV7-9 to TRBJ2-7; 7 nucleotides agree with TRBD1. CDR1 is SEHNR, CDR2 FQNEAQ, per germline (reference sequence). This CDR3 is 15 amino acids long. V shed 5 bases and J 4 bases; nucleotides not matched to a gene: 11.

The chain joins TRBV5-1 to TRBJ2-5; 9 positions match TRBD1. The CDR3 has 15 amino acids. V lost 1 base to trimming and J lost 4 bases; unmatched junction nucleotides: 5. Germline loops: CDR1 SGHRS, CDR2 YFSETQ. CDR3 protein: CASSLWTGDGETQYF. CDR3 sequence (DNA): TGCGCCAGCAGCTTGTGGACAGGGGATGGAGAGACCCAGTACTTC.

The CDR3 DNA is TGTGCCAGTAGTATAGGGAGCCGGGACGAGCAGTACTTC. This gives the protein CASSIGSRDEQYF. The genes are TRBV19 and TRBJ2-7; D gene ambiguous. Germline-derived CDR1 and CDR2 are LNHDA and SQIVND (reference sequence). Trimming took off 1 base at V and 5 bases at J, with 9 bases between the two ends. The CDR3 is made up of 13 amino acids.

This clone was detected once. This chain connects TRBV7-2 to TRBJ2-5; possible D gene TRBD1, 6 bases. Germline V gene data show CDR1 as SGHTA and CDR2 as FQGNSA. Trimming removed 4 bases from V and 2 bases from J, with 11 bases in between. This CDR3 comprises 14 residues. Here the CDR3 DNA reads TGTGCCAGCAGCTCACAAAGGGGGCAAGAGACCCAGTACTTC. The encoded protein is CASSSQRGQETQYF.

Of note for this clone: The same CDR3 arises from other DNA sequences in this sample as well. J is TRBJ2-1 and V is TRBV5-1; TRBD2 aligns across 10 bases. The germline gives CDR1 SGHRS, CDR2 YFSETQ. The CDR3 has 15 amino acids. After removal of 4 bases from V and 0 bases from J, the junction contained 1 base not matched to a gene. In DNA, the CDR3 is TGCGCCAGCAGCCCTAGCGGGAGCTCCTACAATGAGCAGTTCTTC. Translation: CASSPSGSSYNEQFF.

This rearrangement joins TRBV7-9 to TRBJ2-7, with D unclear. Germline assignment: CDR1 SEHNR and CDR2 FQNEAQ (reference sequence). Trimming removed 2 bases at V and 2 bases at J, with 13 bases between. The CDR3 consists of 15 residues. This CDR3 is CASSLYTTITYEQYF. As DNA, the CDR3 is TGTGCCAGCAGCTTATATACAACGATTACCTACGAGCAGTACTTC.

The chain couples TRBV4-3 to TRBJ2-3; 7 bases map to TRBD2. The CDR3 loop spans 16 amino acids. V lost 0 bases, J lost 1 base, and 4 bases stayed unmatched. CDR1 and CDR2 (germline): LGHNA, YSLEER. The CDR3 DNA reads as TGCGCCAGCAGCCAAGAGACGGCGGGGGGCACAGATACGCAGTATTTT. Protein product: CASSQETAGGTDTQYF.

This sequence joins TRBV6-5 and TRBJ1-1, with 7 positions matching TRBD1. Trimming cost V 5 bases and J 1 base; bases outside gene matches: 4. Germline V gene lookup returns CDR1 MNHEY and CDR2 SVGAGI. This CDR3 is built from 14 residues. The CDR3 DNA reads as TGTGCCAGCAGTAGACAGGGACCGAACACTGAAGCTTTCTTT. Residues: CASSRQGPNTEAFF.

The CDR3 coding sequence is TGTGCCAGCGCTCAGGGAGGTGGCTACACCTTC. This encodes CASAQGGGYTF. V gene TRBV3-1 (or the pseudogene TRBV3-2) combines with J gene TRBJ1-2, with D possibly being TRBD1 (5 bases). Germline CDR1 LGHDT, CDR2 YNNKEL (reference sequence). V lost 8 bases and J 7 bases, leaving 11 bases between the germline ends. This CDR3 has 11 residues.

The chain employs TRBV5-6 and TRBJ2-7, with TRBD1 identical over 8 bases. The CDR3 totals 14 residues. J lost 6 bases, V lost 5 bases, and 10 bases had no gene match. Germline CDR1 reads SGHDT; CDR2 reads YYEEEE. CDR3 coding DNA: TGTGCCAGCAGGTCGACAGGGGCGACGGGCGAGCAGTACTTC. Residues: CASRSTGATGEQYF. Full variable domain (rest looked up from reference TRBV5-6 and TRBJ2-7): DAGVTQSPTHLIKTRGQQVTLRCSPKSGHDTVSWYQQALGQGPQFIFQYYEEEERQRGNFPDRFSGHQFPNYSSELNVNALLLGDSALYLCASRSTGATGEQYFGPGTRLTVT.

The chain joins TRBV6-2 or TRBV6-3 to TRBJ2-7, with 8 bases matching TRBD1. Germline lookup yields CDR1 MNHEY and CDR2 SVGEGT. Trimming removed 4 bases from V and 1 base from J; junction bases left unmatched: 6. The CDR3 is 15 amino acids. CDR3 protein: CASSFPGQGSYEQYF. As DNA, the CDR3 is TGTGCCAGCAGTTTCCCTGGACAGGGTTCCTACGAGCAGTACTTC.

The chain employs TRBV5-1 and TRBJ2-1; D is perhaps TRBD1 (6 bases). Germline V gives CDR1 SGHRS, CDR2 YFSETQ. The CDR3 has 14 residues. Trimming stripped 4 bases from V and 6 bases from J, with 14 bases between. CDR3 sequence: CASSTEYRANEQFF. CDR3 nucleotides: TGCGCCAGCAGCACCGAATACAGGGCCAATGAGCAGTTCTTC.

The gene calls are TRBV28 and TRBJ1-2; D unclear. There are 11 residues in the CDR3. The germline CDR1 and CDR2 sequences are MDHEN and SYDVKM. V shed 5 bases and J shed 6 bases, with 7 bases lying between them. DNA of the CDR3: TGTGCCAGCAGTCCCTTCCATGGCTACACCTTC. This codes for CASSPFHGYTF.

The chain has TRBV7-9 and TRBJ1-4; TRBD1 aligns across 9 bases. With 2 bases clipped from V and 7 bases from J, the junction kept 5 bases outside the gene matches. The CDR3 totals 15 residues. Germline-derived CDR1 and CDR2 are SEHNR and FQNEAQ (reference sequence). CDR3 in amino acids: CASSLLTGGIEKLFF. The CDR3 DNA reads TGTGCCAGCAGCTTACTGACAGGGGGGATTGAAAAACTGTTTTTT.